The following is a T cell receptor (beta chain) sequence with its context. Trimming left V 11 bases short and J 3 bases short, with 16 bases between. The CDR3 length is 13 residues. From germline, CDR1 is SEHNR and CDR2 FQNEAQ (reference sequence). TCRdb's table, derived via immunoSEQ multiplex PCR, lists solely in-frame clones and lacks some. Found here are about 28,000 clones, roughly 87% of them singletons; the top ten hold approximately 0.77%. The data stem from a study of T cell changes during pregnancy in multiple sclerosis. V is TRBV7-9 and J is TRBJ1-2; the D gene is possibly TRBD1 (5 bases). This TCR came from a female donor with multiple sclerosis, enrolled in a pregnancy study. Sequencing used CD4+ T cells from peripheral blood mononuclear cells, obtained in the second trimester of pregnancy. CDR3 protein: CAGGIAGDYGYTF. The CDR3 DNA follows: TGTGCCGGGGGGATTGCGGGGGACTATGGCTACACCTTC.